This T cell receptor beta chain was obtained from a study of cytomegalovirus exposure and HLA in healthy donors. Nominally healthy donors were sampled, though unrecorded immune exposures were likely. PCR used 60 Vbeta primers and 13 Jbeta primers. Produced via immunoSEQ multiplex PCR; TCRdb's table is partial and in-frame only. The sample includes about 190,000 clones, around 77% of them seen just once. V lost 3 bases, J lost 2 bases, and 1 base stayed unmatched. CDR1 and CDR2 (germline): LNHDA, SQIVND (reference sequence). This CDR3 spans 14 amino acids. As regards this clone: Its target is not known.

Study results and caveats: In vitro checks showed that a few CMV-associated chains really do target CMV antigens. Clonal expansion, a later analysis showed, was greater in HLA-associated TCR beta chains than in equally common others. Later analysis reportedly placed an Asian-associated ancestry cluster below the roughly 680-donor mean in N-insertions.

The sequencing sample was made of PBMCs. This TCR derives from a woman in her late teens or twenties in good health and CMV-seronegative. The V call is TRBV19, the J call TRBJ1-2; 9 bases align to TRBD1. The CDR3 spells CASSIGTGNYGYTF. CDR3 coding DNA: TGTGCCAGTAGTATCGGGACAGGGAACTATGGCTACACCTTC.